This passage covers 3 T cell receptor beta chains from one sample sequenced in a study of shared clonotypes between healthy human individuals. The method was immunoSEQ multiplex PCR; TCRdb's version includes in-frame clones alone and lacks a portion of them. Of approximately 1.5 million clones in the sample, 95% to 99% are singletons; the top ten hold around 0.45%. Sequencing was carried out using naive CD4+ T cells sorted from blood. Noted subset: CD45RA+ positively selected. The receptors shown here come from a man aged 25-45 years in good health.

J is TRBJ1-1 and V is TRBV5-4; D unresolved. The V and J ends lost 0 bases and 1 base respectively, with 10 bases between them. CDR3 length equals 15 residues. CDR1 and CDR2 from the germline V gene are SGHNT and YYREEE (reference sequence). In DNA form, the CDR3 reads TGTGCCAGCAGCTTGGCCGTGGGGTGGAACACTGAAGCTTTCTTT. Translated: CASSLAVGWNTEAFF.

The rearrangement joins TRBV10-2 to TRBJ2-2, with D perhaps TRBD2 (6 bases). Trimming took off 7 bases at V and 3 bases at J, with 24 bases between the two ends. CDR3 length equals 18 residues. CDR1 is WSHSY, CDR2 SAAADI, per germline. CDR3 sequence (DNA): TGCGCCAGCACGCCCGGGAGAGGAGGGTCGGGCCACACCGGGGAGCTGTTTTTT. Protein sequence: CASTPGRGGSGHTGELFF.

The J gene is TRBJ2-7, the V gene TRBV9; 7 bases match TRBD2. CDR3 length: 16 residues. V lost 4 bases and J lost 4; bases outside the gene matches: 14. In germline, CDR1 is SGDLS, CDR2 YYNGEE. The CDR3 here is CASSTGTTDLGYEQYF. CDR3 nucleotide sequence: TGTGCCAGCAGCACCGGGACTACTGATTTGGGATACGAGCAGTACTTC.